This paragraph reports one TCR beta chain. These data come from a study of Tregs in tolerant kidney transplant recipients. Deletions cut 1 base from V and 4 bases from J, with 8 bases between. The length of the CDR3 is 14 residues. Germline loops: CDR1 SGHVS, CDR2 FNYEAQ. Clones were read by immunoSEQ multiplex PCR, and TCRdb kept only the in-frame ones, dropping some. The sample lists 45,000 to 55,000 clones, approximately 90% seen once, with over 12% in the top ten. Mixed chimerism was transient after nonmyeloablative marrow transplants from related graft donors. Unstimulated Tregs (CD4+CD25+CD127-) and CD4+CD25- non-Tregs were sorted from PBMCs.

The rearrangement links TRBV7-6 to TRBJ1-5; D uncertain. The sample was CD8+ T cells from blood (PBMCs), taken 24 months after the transplant. This receptor was identified in a human patient who received a combined kidney and bone marrow transplant. The graft donor may be the source of some T cells. CDR3 sequence: CASSLGEGNQPQHF. The DNA of the CDR3 is TGTGCCAGCAGCTTAGGGGAGGGAAATCAGCCCCAGCATTTT.